This section outlines one TCR beta chain sequence together with its context. Its target is unknown. While unrecorded immune exposures were likely, the donors were nominally healthy when sampled. This specimen belongs to a study of cytomegalovirus exposure and HLA in healthy donors. Points from the study as a whole: For TCR beta chains, V- and J-gene trimming was later linked to a missense DCLRE1C variant. Reported results showed that the classifier diagnosed cytomegalovirus status with high specificity and sensitivity. TRBV6-2, TRBV6-3 and some other V segments were unresolvable in 87-base-pair reads.

This CDR3 comprises 15 residues. The germline V gene has CDR1 LNHNV and CDR2 YYDKDF (reference sequence). Deletions cut 2 bases from V and 2 bases from J, with 10 bases between. Amplification used 60 Vbeta primers and 13 Jbeta primers. Data came from immunoSEQ multiplex PCR; TCRdb stores just in-frame clones and leaves some out. This sample's table reports about 75,000 clones. This clonotype was obtained from a young man in good health and CMV-seropositive. The V and J genes are TRBV15 and TRBJ1-3; D is possibly TRBD1 (6 bases). Sample: PBMCs. CDR3 DNA: TGTGCCACCAGCAGATCAGACAGGCCTGGAAACACCATATATTTT. It specifies CATSRSDRPGNTIYF.